This T cell receptor (beta chain) stems from a study of identical twins. Healthy Caucasian donors formed the entire cohort. The germline V gene has CDR1 DFQATT and CDR2 SNEGSKA (reference sequence). V shed 1 base and J shed 6 bases, with 13 bases lying between them. The CDR3 extends over 15 amino acids. Each CDR3 protein is one row after TCRdb ran MiXCR on the 5' RACE reads. Counted here are 400,000 to 550,000 distinct CDR3 sequences, approximately 24% occurring once; the ten biggest clones make up about 3%. Only a few counts were recorded for this clonotype. These same records also appear under a second study, on T cells expressing NK-cell markers. In that study: These same clonotypes (in four donors) also led the CD3+CD56-NKG2C+ fraction.

The sequence derives from a woman under 30 in good health. J is TRBJ1-6 and V is TRBV20-1; D uncertain. Sequencing input: CD4+ T cells sorted from blood. The CDR3 here is CSARGNSRSNSPLHF. The DNA for the CDR3 is TGCAGTGCTAGAGGGAACTCACGCAGTAATTCACCCCTCCACTTT.